The source of this TCR beta chain is a study of blood T cells in healthy people across ages. As for this clonotype: Its antigen is undetermined.

Primers used in a second PCR of about 7 to 11 cycles were a sample-barcoded 5' primer and a J-beta primer mix. A tag from a template-switch adaptor with 12 random nucleotides marked each cDNA molecule. MiXCR, applied by TCRdb to the 5' RACE reads, yields one record per CDR3 protein. The sample has 910,000 or so distinct CDR3 sequences, 51% seen once; the top ten hold 20% to 25%. The V gene lost 1 base and the J gene lost 3 bases, with 12 bases spanning the gap. Germline V gene data show CDR1 as SQVTM and CDR2 as ANQGSEA. CDR3 length: 14 amino acids. A minimum of 7 million PBMCs was isolated per sample. Study-wide findings and caveats: Versus aged donors, long-lived donors had higher diversity and more naive CD4+ cells. Unsorted PBMC input precluded a conclusive naive versus antigen-experienced comparison.

The receptor's source is a woman in her sixties or seventies in good health. Sequenced: blood. V and J are TRBV29-1 and TRBJ1-1; a possible D gene is TRBD1 (6 bases). The CDR3 protein is CSVEGEQGYTEAFF. Here the CDR3 DNA reads TGCAGCGTTGAAGGGGAACAGGGTTACACTGAAGCTTTCTTT.